The entry below gives a single T cell receptor (beta chain) sequence along with its context. Its antigen is unknown. At one boundary the junction diverges from the germline segment, which might be a read error. The data stem from a study of T cells in Graves' hyperthyroidism and ophthalmopathy. What was amplified from RNA transcripts were TCR beta CDR3 regions. The HTBI set primed first-round TCR CDR3 RT-PCR. One entry per CDR3 protein results from TCRdb running MiXCR on the multiplex PCR reads. Among approximately 590,000 distinct CDR3 sequences, 15% to 18% were seen once, and the ten largest hold about 7%. Study-level results: Most thyroid clonotypes expanded above 0.001 appeared in blood too.

Germline CDR1 SGHRS, CDR2 YFSETQ. The CDR3 loop spans 16 amino acids. This TCR came from a woman aged 25 to 39 with Graves' hyperthyroidism. The rearrangement links TRBV5-1 to TRBJ2-1, with 7 bases that match TRBD2. The sequencing sample was made of blood. The CDR3 bases are TGCGCCATCAGCTTGGCGGCTAGCGGCACCTACAATGAGCAGTTCTTC. Its protein product is CAISLAASGTYNEQFF.